This TCR beta chain derives from a study of early T cells in non-severe SARS-CoV-2 infection. For the study at large: Sequencing of bulk RNA from unsorted whole blood was done, without chain pairing. General study findings and limits: VDJdb matching favored anti-spike CD8 responses, missing private and CD4 specificities.

Trimming removed 3 bases at V and 7 bases at J, with 7 bases between. Germline V CDR1 and CDR2: MNHNY, SVGAGI (reference sequence). This CDR3 contains 12 residues. This clonotype has more than one count but fewer than ten. Its antigen is undetermined. Separate cDNA molecules each had unique molecular identifiers attached to them. Each CDR3 protein gets one entry after TCRdb re-called the 5' RACE reads with MiXCR. The sample lists tens of thousands of distinct CDR3 sequences; more than 9% were seen once. V is TRBV6-6 and J is TRBJ2-1; D is unresolved. The sample consisted of whole blood. The source of this sequence is an adult who was a healthcare worker with PCR-confirmed SARS-CoV-2 infection or an uninfected control (not recorded which). CDR3 sequence reads: CASSYGLNEQFF. For the CDR3, the DNA is TGTGCCAGCAGTTATGGGCTAAATGAGCAGTTCTTC.